The present entry profiles one T cell receptor (beta chain) with its context. The data originate from a study of CD8 T cells in Susac syndrome. With random hexamers, reverse transcription was performed on about 0.5 to 1 ug of RNA. With immunoSEQ multiplex PCR, TCR beta CDR3 was amplified across 54 Vbeta and 13 Jbeta. TCRdb independently ran MiXCR on the immunoSEQ multiplex PCR reads; one entry per CDR3 protein. This table holds about 140,000 distinct CDR3 sequences, approximately 96% found once. The V gene lost 6 bases and the J gene lost 5 bases, with 11 bases spanning the gap. The CDR3 runs to 13 residues. Germline V gives CDR1 KGHDR, CDR2 SFDVKD. CD8+ and CD4+ T cells taken from blood had their TCR beta sequenced. In contrast to the negatively isolated CD8+ and CD4+ T cells, TEMRA cells were FACS-enriched.

Material: CD4+ T cells from PBMCs. The clonotype originates from a human donor with multiple sclerosis. The J gene is TRBJ2-3, the V gene TRBV24-1, with a possible D match to TRBD1 (6 bases). The DNA of the CDR3 is TGTGCCACCAGTACAACAGGGAGAGATACGCAGTATTTT. This gives the protein CATSTTGRDTQYF.